Listed below are T cell receptor beta chains from one sample, sequenced in a study of cytomegalovirus exposure and HLA in healthy donors. The protocol was immunoSEQ multiplex PCR, while the TCRdb copy is restricted to in-frame clones and leaves out a portion. The sample has 150,000 to 200,000 clones, 77% seen once. Material: PBMCs. These TCRs come from a woman aged 30 to 39 in good health and CMV-seronegative. Both conserved end residues are part of each CDR3. A D gene is named only where the DNA matches it firmly. Clone sizes are given selectively: once, few, many, or a class where the clone is expanded.

d_call: TRBD1
clone_size: NA
cdr3_length: 16
j_call: TRBJ2-3
v_call: TRBV9
cdr3_aa: CASSVGGTGGTDTQYF
cdr3_nt: TGTGCCAGCAGCGTAGGGGGGACAGGGGGTACAGATACGCAGTATTTT

d_call: TRBD1
clone_size: NA
cdr3_length: 15
j_call: TRBJ1-1
v_call: TRBV19
cdr3_aa: CASSAGGQLNTEAFF
cdr3_nt: TGTGCCAGTAGTGCCGGGGGACAGCTGAACACTGAAGCTTTCTTT

d_call: TRBD1
clone_size: NA
cdr3_length: 16
j_call: TRBJ1-5
v_call: TRBV4-2
cdr3_aa: CASSQDTGQENQPQHF
cdr3_nt: TGTGCCAGCAGCCAAGATACGGGACAGGAGAATCAGCCCCAGCATTTT

d_call: NA
clone_size: NA
cdr3_length: 17
j_call: TRBJ1-5
v_call: TRBV10-3
cdr3_aa: CAISEWGTATFNQPQHF
cdr3_nt: TGTGCCATCAGTGAGTGGGGGACTGCGACCTTCAATCAGCCCCAGCATTTT

d_call: NA
clone_size: NA
cdr3_length: 13
j_call: TRBJ2-5
v_call: TRBV7-2
cdr3_aa: CASSLATSETQYF
cdr3_nt: TGTGCCAGCAGCCTCGCTACGAGTGAGACCCAGTACTTC

d_call: NA
clone_size: NA
cdr3_length: 15
j_call: TRBJ2-7
v_call: TRBV27
cdr3_aa: CASSLSPHYNDEQYF
cdr3_nt: TGTGCCAGCAGTTTATCCCCACACTACAACGACGAGCAGTACTTC

d_call: TRBD1
clone_size: once
cdr3_length: 15
j_call: TRBJ2-7
v_call: TRBV28
cdr3_aa: CASSPDRAFPYEQYF
cdr3_nt: TGTGCCAGCAGTCCCGACAGGGCCTTTCCCTACGAGCAGTACTTC

d_call: NA
clone_size: NA
cdr3_length: 15
j_call: TRBJ1-3
v_call: TRBV5-4
cdr3_aa: CASSLDSGSGNTIYF
cdr3_nt: TGTGCCAGCAGCTTAGATTCGGGGTCTGGAAACACCATATATTTT

d_call: TRBD1
clone_size: NA
cdr3_length: 15
j_call: TRBJ1-1
v_call: TRBV28
cdr3_aa: CASRQGGQSNTEAFF
cdr3_nt: TGTGCCAGCAGGCAAGGGGGACAGTCGAACACTGAAGCTTTCTTT

d_call: NA
clone_size: NA
cdr3_length: 14
j_call: TRBJ2-2
v_call: TRBV9
cdr3_aa: CASSVAPRAGELFF
cdr3_nt: TGTGCCAGCAGCGTAGCTCCTCGGGCCGGGGAGCTGTTTTTT

d_call: NA
clone_size: NA
cdr3_length: 13
j_call: TRBJ2-3
v_call: TRBV14
cdr3_aa: CASSQGTGDTQYF
cdr3_nt: TGTGCCAGCAGCCAAGGCACCGGAGATACGCAGTATTTT

d_call: TRBD1
clone_size: few
cdr3_length: 13
j_call: TRBJ1-1
v_call: TRBV11-2
cdr3_aa: CASSWEQGIKAFF
cdr3_nt: TGTGCCAGCAGCTGGGAACAGGGGATAAAAGCTTTCTTT

d_call: NA
clone_size: NA
cdr3_length: 13
j_call: TRBJ2-7
v_call: TRBV5-1
cdr3_aa: CASSPDTTYEQYF
cdr3_nt: TGCGCCAGCAGCCCGGACACGACCTACGAGCAGTACTTC

d_call: NA
clone_size: NA
cdr3_length: 13
j_call: TRBJ2-5
v_call: TRBV7-2
cdr3_aa: CASSFASPGTQYF
cdr3_nt: TGTGCCAGCAGCTTTGCGAGCCCGGGGACCCAGTACTTC

d_call: TRBD1
clone_size: few
cdr3_length: 14
j_call: TRBJ2-2
v_call: TRBV6-4
cdr3_aa: CASRRQGNTGELFF
cdr3_nt: TGTGCCAGCAGAAGACAGGGGAACACCGGGGAGCTGTTTTTT

d_call: NA
clone_size: NA
cdr3_length: 14
j_call: TRBJ1-3
v_call: TRBV2
cdr3_aa: CASTPGFTGNTIYF
cdr3_nt: TGTGCCAGCACCCCGGGTTTTACTGGAAACACCATATATTTT

d_call: TRBD1
clone_size: NA
cdr3_length: 11
j_call: TRBJ2-7
v_call: TRBV29-1
cdr3_aa: CSVGDSYEQYF
cdr3_nt: TGCAGCGTCGGGGACAGCTACGAGCAGTACTTC

d_call: NA
clone_size: NA
cdr3_length: 15
j_call: TRBJ2-7
v_call: TRBV5-5
cdr3_aa: CASSPGPGTQYEQYF
cdr3_nt: TGTGCCAGCAGCCCCGGTCCGGGGACTCAATACGAGCAGTACTTC

d_call: NA
clone_size: NA
cdr3_length: 14
j_call: TRBJ2-7
v_call: TRBV28
cdr3_aa: CASSFGGSSYEQYF
cdr3_nt: TGTGCCAGCAGTTTTGGGGGGAGCTCCTACGAGCAGTACTTC

d_call: TRBD1
clone_size: NA
cdr3_length: 14
j_call: TRBJ1-4
v_call: TRBV27
cdr3_aa: CASSLDRGNEKLFF
cdr3_nt: TGTGCCAGCAGTTTGGACAGGGGGAATGAAAAACTGTTTTTT

d_call: NA
clone_size: NA
cdr3_length: 13
j_call: TRBJ2-7
v_call: TRBV7-2
cdr3_aa: CASSRQTAYEQYF
cdr3_nt: TGTGCCAGCAGCAGACAGACAGCCTACGAGCAGTACTTC

d_call: TRBD1
clone_size: NA
cdr3_length: 13
j_call: TRBJ1-1
v_call: TRBV6-5
cdr3_aa: CASRIDRESEAFF
cdr3_nt: TGTGCCAGCAGAATTGACAGGGAAAGTGAAGCTTTCTTT

d_call: NA
clone_size: NA
cdr3_length: 14
j_call: TRBJ2-2
v_call: TRBV18
cdr3_aa: CASSRPGYTGELFF
cdr3_nt: TGTGCCAGCTCACGTCCGGGATACACCGGGGAGCTGTTTTTT

d_call: TRBD2
clone_size: once
cdr3_length: 17
j_call: TRBJ2-7
v_call: TRBV7-6
cdr3_aa: CASSPRVQTSGTYEQYF
cdr3_nt: TGTGCCAGCAGCCCCCGGGTTCAGACTAGCGGGACCTACGAGCAGTACTTC

d_call: TRBD1
clone_size: NA
cdr3_length: 14
j_call: TRBJ2-5
v_call: TRBV19
cdr3_aa: CASRETGAEKTQYF
cdr3_nt: TGTGCCAGTAGGGAGACAGGGGCCGAGAAGACCCAGTACTTC

d_call: TRBD2
clone_size: NA
cdr3_length: 14
j_call: TRBJ2-5
v_call: TRBV7-7
cdr3_aa: CASSARTSGETQYF
cdr3_nt: TGTGCCAGCAGCGCCAGGACTAGCGGGGAGACCCAGTACTTC

d_call: NA
clone_size: NA
cdr3_length: 17
j_call: TRBJ2-6
v_call: TRBV7-8
cdr3_aa: CASTVQPASGGANVLTF
cdr3_nt: TGTGCCAGCACTGTACAGCCGGCGTCGGGGGGGGCCAACGTCCTGACTTTC

d_call: TRBD1
clone_size: NA
cdr3_length: 16
j_call: TRBJ1-2
v_call: TRBV5-1
cdr3_aa: CASSLEGGQGRYGYTF
cdr3_nt: TGCGCCAGCAGCTTGGAGGGGGGACAGGGCCGATATGGCTACACCTTC

d_call: NA
clone_size: few
cdr3_length: 12
j_call: TRBJ1-1
v_call: TRBV30
cdr3_aa: CAWSDWGGEAFF
cdr3_nt: TGTGCCTGGAGTGACTGGGGAGGTGAAGCTTTCTTT

d_call: NA
clone_size: NA
cdr3_length: 13
j_call: TRBJ2-2
v_call: TRBV7-7
cdr3_aa: CASSLGSTGELFF
cdr3_nt: TGTGCTAGCAGCTTAGGGAGCACCGGGGAGCTGTTTTTT

d_call: TRBD1
clone_size: NA
cdr3_length: 15
j_call: TRBJ1-3
v_call: TRBV18
cdr3_aa: CASSPGRTGGNTIYF
cdr3_nt: TGTGCCAGCTCACCGGGCCGGACAGGGGGAAACACCATATATTTT

d_call: TRBD1
clone_size: NA
cdr3_length: 14
j_call: TRBJ2-7
v_call: TRBV9
cdr3_aa: CASSARDSSYEQYF
cdr3_nt: TGTGCCAGCAGCGCCCGGGACAGCTCCTACGAGCAGTACTTC

d_call: NA
clone_size: NA
cdr3_length: 14
j_call: TRBJ1-5
v_call: TRBV19
cdr3_aa: CASRGTVENQPQHF
cdr3_nt: TGTGCCAGTAGGGGGACTGTAGAAAATCAGCCCCAGCATTTT

d_call: NA
clone_size: NA
cdr3_length: 13
j_call: TRBJ2-3
v_call: TRBV7-7
cdr3_aa: CASSFRGTDTQYF
cdr3_nt: TGTGCCAGCAGCTTCCGGGGCACAGATACGCAGTATTTT

d_call: NA
clone_size: NA
cdr3_length: 17
j_call: TRBJ2-1
v_call: TRBV19
cdr3_aa: CASSGGLGVRSYNEQFF
cdr3_nt: TGTGCCAGTAGTGGGGGACTGGGGGTCCGCTCCTACAATGAGCAGTTCTTC

d_call: NA
clone_size: NA
cdr3_length: 18
j_call: TRBJ1-1
v_call: TRBV7-6
cdr3_aa: CASSIIHPKQGTNTEAFF
cdr3_nt: TGTGCCAGCAGCATTATTCATCCAAAACAGGGAACGAACACTGAAGCTTTCTTT

d_call: NA
clone_size: NA
cdr3_length: 15
j_call: TRBJ1-2
v_call: TRBV19
cdr3_aa: CASSIAVGEGYGYTF
cdr3_nt: TGTGCCAGTAGTATCGCTGTTGGGGAGGGCTATGGCTACACCTTC

d_call: NA
clone_size: NA
cdr3_length: 15
j_call: TRBJ2-5
v_call: TRBV7-9
cdr3_aa: CSSSLSVQEGETQYF
cdr3_nt: TGTTCCAGCAGCTTAAGTGTACAGGAGGGGGAGACCCAGTACTTC

d_call: NA
clone_size: NA
cdr3_length: 12
j_call: TRBJ1-4
v_call: TRBV10-3
cdr3_aa: CATSPEGEKLFF
cdr3_nt: TGTGCCACCAGCCCCGAGGGTGAAAAACTGTTTTTT

d_call: TRBD1
clone_size: NA
cdr3_length: 14
j_call: TRBJ2-7
v_call: TRBV15
cdr3_aa: CATSWGRGGLEQYF
cdr3_nt: TGTGCCACCAGCTGGGGGCGAGGGGGCCTCGAGCAGTACTTC

d_call: NA
clone_size: NA
cdr3_length: 14
j_call: TRBJ1-1
v_call: TRBV19
cdr3_aa: CASSIVSGETEAFF
cdr3_nt: TGTGCCAGTAGTATAGTGTCGGGGGAAACCGAAGCTTTCTTT

d_call: TRBD1
clone_size: NA
cdr3_length: 16
j_call: TRBJ1-1
v_call: TRBV9
cdr3_aa: CASSVGDRGYDTEAFF
cdr3_nt: TGTGCCAGCAGCGTAGGGGACAGGGGGTATGACACTGAAGCTTTCTTT

d_call: TRBD1
clone_size: NA
cdr3_length: 14
j_call: TRBJ1-5
v_call: TRBV9
cdr3_aa: CASSGTGGNQPQHF
cdr3_nt: TGTGCCAGCAGCGGGACAGGGGGTAATCAGCCCCAGCATTTT

d_call: NA
clone_size: NA
cdr3_length: 15
j_call: TRBJ1-2
v_call: TRBV4-1
cdr3_aa: CASSQDSSWNYGYTF
cdr3_nt: TGCGCCAGCAGCCAAGATAGTTCGTGGAACTATGGCTACACCTTC

d_call: NA
clone_size: NA
cdr3_length: 13
j_call: TRBJ2-2
v_call: TRBV14
cdr3_aa: CASSTTGTGELFF
cdr3_nt: TGTGCCAGCAGCACCACGGGGACCGGGGAGCTGTTTTTT

d_call: TRBD1
clone_size: few
cdr3_length: 14
j_call: TRBJ1-1
v_call: TRBV7-6
cdr3_aa: CASSLPAGGTEAFF
cdr3_nt: TGTGCCAGCAGCTTACCTGCAGGGGGCACTGAAGCTTTCTTT